This TCR beta chain appears in the sequencing data of a study of post-analysis software for immune sequencing data. Included in the TCR beta cDNA libraries were unique molecular identifiers. TCRdb re-called the PCR reads with MiXCR, one entry per CDR3 protein. The sample records about 820,000 distinct CDR3 sequences, about 53% being singletons. V lost 3 bases, J lost 3 bases, and 2 bases stayed unmatched. Germline loops: CDR1 SGHTA, CDR2 FQGNSA. The CDR3 consists of 14 residues. A note on this clonotype: Its matching antigen is unknown.

Broader study findings: Controls had lower frequencies than patients of 4 or 5 TRBV segments, which included TRBV5-6, TRBV5-1 and TRBV20-1. Multiple sclerosis patients showed significantly lower normalized Chao1 diversity than controls did. F measure clustering grouped samples strongly by preparation batch.

The receptor comes from a girl aged 10 to 17 with multiple sclerosis. Input material: blood. V and J are TRBV7-2 and TRBJ1-2; 9 bases match TRBD1. CDR3 DNA: TGTGCCAGCAGCTTTGGGACAGGGTACTATGGCTACACCTTC. It is translated as CASSFGTGYYGYTF.